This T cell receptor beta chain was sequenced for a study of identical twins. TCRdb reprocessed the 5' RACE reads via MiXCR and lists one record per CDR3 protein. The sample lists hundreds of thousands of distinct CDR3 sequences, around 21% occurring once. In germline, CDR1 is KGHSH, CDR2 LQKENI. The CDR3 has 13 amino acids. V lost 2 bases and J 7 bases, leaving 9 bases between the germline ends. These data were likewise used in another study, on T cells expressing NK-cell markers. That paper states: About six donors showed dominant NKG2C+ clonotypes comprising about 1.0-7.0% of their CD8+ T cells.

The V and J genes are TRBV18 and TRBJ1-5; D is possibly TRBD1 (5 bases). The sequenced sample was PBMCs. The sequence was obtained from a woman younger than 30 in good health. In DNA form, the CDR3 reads TGTGCCAGCTCACCAAGGGACGACCAGCCCCAGCATTTT. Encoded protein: CASSPRDDQPQHF.